The 9 T cell receptor beta chains in this list originate from one sample, sequenced in a study of cytotoxic CD8 clonotypes in ibrutinib-treated CLL (dated by TCRdb to about 2021). Receptor amplification or capture employed the immunoSEQ multiplex PCR assay. Drawn from immuneACCESS, this table holds only the in-frame rearrangements with V and J called that TCRdb kept. Clones are partly lost; checked studies trace under half to an unresolved V gene and leave the rest unexplained. The sample includes about 330,000 clones, with 67% observed a single time. Roughly 6.8% of the sample rests with the top ten. Specimen: PBMCs, collected after 36 months of ibrutinib treatment. Receptors were obtained from a human donor with chronic lymphocytic leukemia.

The chain uses TRBV15 and TRBJ2-1; D is unresolved. Germline V gene lookup returns CDR1 LNHNV and CDR2 YYDKDF (reference sequence). Trimming took 4 bases from V and 9 from J, leaving 13 bases between them. The CDR3 sequence is 13 residues long. The CDR3 nucleotides read TGTGCCACCAGCACCTCCCGTCCGGGTGAGCAGTTCTTC. This gives the protein CATSTSRPGEQFF.

The gene calls are TRBV6-6 and TRBJ1-2; D perhaps matches TRBD1 (5 bases). Germline loops: CDR1 MNHNY, CDR2 SVGAGI (reference sequence). CDR3 length equals 14 residues. V gave up 6 bases and J gave up 8 bases, with 19 bases separating them. CDR3 in DNA: TGTGCCAGCAGCCTCGGACACCCGAAGGGAGGCTACACCTTC. Its protein product is CASSLGHPKGGYTF.

This chain uses TRBV5-1 with TRBJ2-5, with 13 positions matching TRBD2. CDR1 and CDR2 from the germline V gene are SGHRS and YFSETQ. This CDR3 is built from 18 residues. The J segment lost 7 bases and the V segment lost 4 bases, leaving 16 bases of the junction unmatched. CDR3 in amino acids: CASSVAPGLAGNGVTQYF. The CDR3 DNA sequence: TGCGCCAGCAGCGTTGCGCCGGGACTAGCGGGAAATGGTGTGACCCAGTACTTC.

V is TRBV29-1 and J is TRBJ2-3, with D perhaps given as TRBD1 or TRBD2 (5 bases each). CDR1 is SQVTM and CDR2 is ANQGSEA in the germline V gene. This CDR3 contains 14 residues. V lost 5 bases, J lost 2 bases, and 14 bases lay in between. CDR3 sequence reads: CSVTKTGTTDTQYF. CDR3 in DNA: TGCAGCGTTACTAAGACGGGGACCACAGATACGCAGTATTTT.

The chain joins TRBV9 to TRBJ1-3; D not certain. The CDR3 runs 17 residues. Germline V CDR1 and CDR2: SGDLS, YYNGEE. V lost 0 bases and J 0 bases, leaving 13 bases between the germline ends. In nucleotides, the CDR3 is TGTGCCAGCAGCGTAGAGATCGGCAGGAGCTCTGGAAACACCATATATTTT. It yields the protein CASSVEIGRSSGNTIYF.

The chain is built from TRBV15 and TRBJ1-6; tentative D call: TRBD1 (5 bases). The V gene's germline CDR1 is LNHNV and CDR2 YYDKDF (reference sequence). The CDR3 has 17 residues. Trimming shortened V by 1 base and J by 7 bases, and 17 bases separated the two germline ends. The CDR3 DNA reads TGTGCCACCAGCAGAGCCCTCGGGGGGATAGGAAATTCACCCCTCCACTTT. Protein: CATSRALGGIGNSPLHF.

This clone was recorded a few times. This chain links TRBV4-3 with TRBJ2-7; no reliable D call. The CDR3 extends over 13 amino acids. Germline-derived CDR1 and CDR2 are LGHNA and YSLEER. V was clipped by 1 base and J by 7 bases, with 11 bases between them. CDR3 residues: CASSQGPVGEQYF. CDR3 sequence (DNA): TGCGCCAGCAGCCAAGGACCGGTTGGGGAGCAGTACTTC.

The V gene is TRBV2, the J gene TRBJ1-1, with 7 bases lining up with TRBD1. V gave up 7 bases and J gave up 3 bases; unmatched junction bases: 8. Germline values: CDR1 SNHLY, CDR2 FYNNEI. CDR3 length: 14 amino acids. CDR3 region: CASTQGSPDTEAFF. For the CDR3, the DNA is TGTGCCAGCACACAGGGGTCTCCTGACACTGAAGCTTTCTTT.

The gene calls are TRBV25-1 and TRBJ2-7, with D hard to call. The CDR3 length is 12 residues. The V end lost 2 bases, the J end lost 4 bases, and 6 bases lay between the germline ends. CDR1 is MGHDK and CDR2 is SYGVNS in the germline V gene. The CDR3 DNA reads as TGTGCCAGCAGTGAAACAAAATACGAGCAGTACTTC. Translation gives CASSETKYEQYF.